Shown below are 28 T cell receptor beta chains from a single sample sequenced in a study of identical twins. TCRdb recomputed calls from the 5' RACE reads with MiXCR, one row per CDR3 protein. The sample yields 450,000 or so distinct CDR3 sequences, 11% to 15% seen once. The same data also went into a second study, on yellow fever vaccine responses in identical twins.

Sample: CD4+ T cells sorted from blood. The source is a woman between 18 and 29 years old in good health.

This chain joins TRBV11-2 and TRBJ2-5; the D gene is possibly TRBD2 (6 bases). V was pared by 5 bases and J by 4 bases, with 17 bases between. CDR1 and CDR2 (germline): SGHAT, FQNNGV. The CDR3 consists of 15 residues. CDR3 sequence reads: CASSLFGGVRETQYF. CDR3 in DNA: TGTGCCAGCAGCCTTTTCGGAGGGGTGAGAGAGACCCAGTACTTC.

The gene calls are TRBV5-8 and TRBJ2-6; 8 nucleotides align to TRBD1. J lost 0 bases, V lost 2 bases, and 4 bases had no gene match. This CDR3 has 17 amino acids. Germline-derived CDR1 and CDR2 are SGHTS and YDEGEE. CDR3 loop: CASSFYRGDSGANVLTF. The CDR3 nucleotides read TGTGCCAGCAGCTTCTACAGGGGGGACTCTGGGGCCAACGTCCTGACTTTC.

The rearrangement joins TRBV5-1 to TRBJ2-2, with 7 bases identical to TRBD1. From germline, CDR1 is SGHRS and CDR2 YFSETQ. The junction had 7 bases not matched to a gene; V was cut back by 4 bases and J by 4 bases. The CDR3 contains 15 residues. Here the CDR3 reads CASSLTGKGTGELFF. The CDR3 DNA reads as TGCGCCAGCAGCCTGACAGGGAAGGGCACCGGGGAGCTGTTTTTT.

This clonotype came up a few times. This rearrangement joins TRBV25-1 to TRBJ2-3; the match to TRBD1 covers 10 bases. Looked up from germline, CDR1 is MGHDK and CDR2 is SYGVNS. The CDR3 loop spans 15 amino acids. J lost 3 bases, V lost 6 bases, and 6 bases had no gene match. The CDR3 DNA reads TGTGCCAGCAGCCGACAGGGACAGGGGACAGATACGCAGTATTTT. Protein: CASSRQGQGTDTQYF. The full variable domain, in which reference TRBV25-1 and TRBJ2-3 provide the parts outside the CDR3, is EADIYQTPRYLVIGTGKKITLECSQTMGHDKMYWYQQDPGMELHLIHYSYGVNSTEKGDLSSESTVSRIRTEHFPLTLESARPSHTSQYLCASSRQGQGTDTQYFGPGTRLTVL.

Here the CDR3 reads CASSTRLAGGWSSYEQYF. As DNA, the CDR3 is TGTGCCAGCAGCACTAGACTAGCGGGAGGGTGGAGCTCCTACGAGCAGTACTTC. The rearrangement uses TRBV11-2 and TRBJ2-7; 14 nucleotides agree with TRBD2. Trimming removed 5 bases from V and 0 bases from J; junction bases left unmatched: 9. This CDR3 has 18 amino acids. The germline CDR1 and CDR2 sequences are SGHAT and FQNNGV.

This chain uses TRBV20-1 with TRBJ2-5; 7 bases align to TRBD2. Germline CDR1 DFQATT, CDR2 SNEGSKA (reference sequence). The CDR3 covers 15 residues. Germline trimming cut 4 bases from V and 5 bases from J; bases unmatched to any gene: 13. The DNA of the CDR3 is TGCAGTGCTAACCCCCTCTCGGGGGGATATGAGACCCAGTACTTC. Translating it yields CSANPLSGGYETQYF.

This clonotype was seen a handful of times. CDR3 sequence reads: CASSAGGAMNEQYF. CDR3 DNA: TGTGCCAGCAGTGCCGGGGGGGCGATGAACGAGCAGTACTTC. The rearrangement links TRBV6-1 to TRBJ2-7, with TRBD2 matching 8 bases. Germline CDR1 MNHNS, CDR2 SASEGT. CDR3 length: 14 residues. The J segment lost 5 bases and the V segment lost 4 bases, leaving 7 bases of the junction unmatched.

This clonotype has more than one count but fewer than ten. The gene calls are TRBV27 and TRBJ2-2; TRBD2 matches 9 bases. Germline assignment: CDR1 MNHEY and CDR2 SMNVEV (reference sequence). After removal of 3 bases from V and 3 bases from J, the junction contained 5 bases not matched to a gene. The CDR3 consists of 16 residues. CDR3 sequence reads: CASSLLSGRYTGELFF. CDR3 in DNA: TGTGCCAGCAGTTTGTTAAGCGGGAGGTACACCGGGGAGCTGTTTTTT.

This clonotype was detected only a few times. The V gene is TRBV4-3, the J gene TRBJ2-3, with D possibly matching TRBD1 (6 bases). V lost 1 base and J lost 7, with 9 bases in between. Germline V gene data show CDR1 as LGHNA and CDR2 as YSLEER. The length of the CDR3 is 13 residues. The CDR3 loop reads CASSQVRDNTQYF. In DNA, the CDR3 is TGCGCCAGCAGCCAAGTAAGGGACAATACGCAGTATTTT.

The genes are TRBV4-2 and TRBJ2-5, with TRBD2 identical over 10 bases. This CDR3 region has 16 residues. Trimming removed 1 base from V and 2 bases from J; junction bases left unmatched: 4. Looked up from germline, CDR1 is LGHNA and CDR2 is YNFKEQ. The CDR3 sequence is CASSQGAGGRQETQYF. The CDR3, as DNA: TGTGCCAGCAGCCAAGGAGCGGGGGGGCGGCAAGAGACCCAGTACTTC.

The chain links TRBV7-3 to TRBJ2-5; 7 bases agree with TRBD1. V was clipped by 3 bases and J by 3 bases; unmatched bases: 7. The germline gives CDR1 SGHTA, CDR2 FQGTGA. The CDR3 extends over 15 amino acids. CDR3 sequence (DNA): TGTGCCAGCAGCTTCACAGGGGAGTCCAAAGAGACCCAGTACTTC. Its translation is CASSFTGESKETQYF.

The CDR3 reads CASSFRSLDRDYGYTF. The CDR3 DNA follows: TGTGCCAGCAGTTTTAGATCCTTAGACAGGGACTATGGCTACACCTTC. The chain joins TRBV27 to TRBJ1-2, with 7 bases matching TRBD1. V gave up 3 bases and J gave up 3 bases; unmatched junction bases: 10. Germline CDR1 MNHEY, CDR2 SMNVEV (reference sequence). This CDR3 spans 16 amino acids.

Regarding this clonotype: One junction end disagrees with the germline gene, perhaps due to a read error. The CDR3 DNA reads as TGTGCCAGCAGCTTGAAAGGGACGGGGACCGGGGAGCTGCTTTTT. Amino acids: CASSLKGTGTGELLF. The J gene is TRBJ2-2, the V gene TRBV5-5, with D possibly being TRBD1 or TRBD2 (5 bases each). Per germline, CDR1 SGHKS and CDR2 YYEKEE (reference sequence). This CDR3 is built from 15 residues.

The sample holds a few counts of this clonotype. J is TRBJ1-4 and V is TRBV28, with D possibly matching TRBD1 (5 bases). From germline, CDR1 is MDHEN and CDR2 SYDVKM. This CDR3 comprises 14 residues. V was shortened by 6 bases and J by 8 bases, with 16 bases between the two germline ends. The CDR3: CASSLGGTWEKLFF. The CDR3 bases are TGTGCCAGCAGCTTGGGGGGGACTTGGGAAAAACTGTTTTTT.

This clonotype was found a few times. The chain couples TRBV28 to TRBJ1-1; no clear D. This CDR3 spans 14 amino acids. V was clipped by 2 bases and J by 5 bases, with 12 bases between them. The germline gives CDR1 MDHEN, CDR2 SYDVKM. In DNA, the CDR3 is TGTGCCAGCAGTTTAATAGTAGTTGGTACTGAAGCTTTCTTT. Amino acid sequence: CASSLIVVGTEAFF.

This clonotype was picked up a small number of times. This chain connects TRBV28 to TRBJ2-1; a possible D gene is TRBD1 (5 bases). Germline CDR1 and CDR2: MDHEN and SYDVKM. The V end was cut by 5 bases, the J end by 7 bases, with 12 bases between. The CDR3 spans 13 residues. For the CDR3, the DNA is TGTGCCAGCAGTACAGGTATCCTAAATGAGCAGTTCTTC. It codes for CASSTGILNEQFF. Looking up the rest from reference TRBV28 and TRBJ2-1 gives the full variable domain: DVKVTQSSRYLVKRTGEKVFLECVQDMDHENMFWYRQDPGLGLRLIYFSYDVKMKEKGDIPEGYSVSREKKERFSLILESASTNQTSMYLCASSTGILNEQFFGPGTRLTVL.

V usage is TRBV7-9 and J usage is TRBJ2-7; D is unresolved. The V end was cut by 5 bases, the J end by 6 bases, with 8 bases between. Germline loops: CDR1 SEHNR, CDR2 FQNEAQ (reference sequence). The CDR3 length is 11 residues. This CDR3 reads CASSPMVEQYF. The CDR3 DNA reads TGTGCCAGCAGCCCTATGGTCGAGCAGTACTTC.

The chain uses TRBV5-1 and TRBJ1-3; D call uncertain. CDR3 size: 15 residues. Per the germline V gene, CDR1 is SGHRS and CDR2 is YFSETQ. V lost 4 bases and J lost 0, with 11 bases in between. The CDR3 DNA is TGCGCCAGCAGCGCGGACGGGAGCTCTGGAAACACCATATATTTT. It translates to CASSADGSSGNTIYF.

CDR3 coding DNA: TGTGCCAGCAGTTTAGCAACAGGGTTCTCCTACAATGAGCAGTTCTTC. It yields the protein CASSLATGFSYNEQFF. The rearrangement links TRBV12-3 or TRBV12-4 to TRBJ2-1; the D gene is possibly TRBD1 (6 bases). V lost 0 bases and J lost 0, with 9 bases in between. CDR3 length equals 16 residues.

In its sample, this clonotype was seen a few times. The rearrangement links TRBV6-1 to TRBJ2-2, with D perhaps TRBD1 or TRBD2 (6 bases each). The V end lost 10 bases, the J end lost 5 bases, and 17 bases lay between the germline ends. The CDR3 length is 14 residues. Germline V gene sequence: CDR1 MNHNS, CDR2 SASEGT. CDR3 in amino acids: CAIGQRGGTGELFF. Here the CDR3 DNA reads TGTGCCATCGGTCAAAGAGGGGGGACCGGGGAGCTGTTTTTT.

This clonotype was recorded many times. The gene calls are TRBV5-1 and TRBJ2-7, with D possibly being TRBD1 (6 bases). The CDR3 consists of 15 residues. V dropped 6 bases and J dropped 3 bases, with 19 bases sitting between them. Germline V lookup: CDR1 SGHRS, CDR2 YFSETQ. The CDR3 nucleotides are TGCGCCAGCAAGGTCCGAGCCCGGGACAACTACGAGCAGTACTTC. Translation: CASKVRARDNYEQYF. Drawing the rest from reference TRBV5-1 and TRBJ2-7, the complete variable domain is KAGVTQTPRYLIKTRGQQVTLSCSPISGHRSVSWYQQTPGQGLQFLFEYFSETQRNKGNFPGRFSGRQFSNSRSEMNVSTLELGDSALYLCASKVRARDNYEQYFGPGTRLTVT.

The chain recombines TRBV7-2 with TRBJ2-3; 7 bases agree with TRBD2. CDR1 and CDR2 from the germline V gene are SGHTA and FQGNSA. The ends lost 5 bases at V and 6 bases at J; junction bases unmatched: 14. This CDR3 is 16 amino acids long. The CDR3 region has the DNA TGTGCCAGCAGCCAGTCGGGGGGAGGGCCTGCGGATACGCAGTATTTT. Its translation: CASSQSGGGPADTQYF.

The sample holds a few counts of this clonotype. The rearrangement joins TRBV4-1 to TRBJ2-5, with D possibly TRBD2 on 6 matching bases. CDR3 length equals 14 residues. V was cut by 1 base and J by 4 bases, with 10 bases left in between. Germline-derived CDR1 and CDR2 are MGHRA and YSYEKL. The CDR3: CASSQGDFAETQYF. Here the CDR3 DNA reads TGCGCCAGCAGCCAAGGGGACTTTGCAGAGACCCAGTACTTC.

This clonotype was detected a few times. The V and J genes are TRBV20-1 and TRBJ2-1; 11 nucleotides line up with TRBD2. Germline assignment: CDR1 DFQATT and CDR2 SNEGSKA (reference sequence). The J segment lost 12 bases and the V segment lost 1 base, leaving 8 bases of the junction unmatched. The CDR3 has 14 amino acids. CDR3 DNA sequence: TGCAGTGCTAGAGGGACTAGCGGGCCGGCTAGGCAGTTCTTC. It translates to CSARGTSGPARQFF.

This clonotype was recorded many times. The rearrangement links TRBV7-8 to TRBJ2-1; 7 nucleotides align to TRBD2. V shed 4 bases, J shed 9 bases, and the junction held 12 bases outside the gene matches. This CDR3 has 15 residues. Germline assignment: CDR1 SGHVS and CDR2 FQNEAQ. The CDR3 loop reads CASSSSGTTRGEQFF. In DNA, the CDR3 is TGTGCCAGCAGCTCCTCCGGGACTACCCGTGGTGAGCAGTTCTTC.

This chain links TRBV24-1 with TRBJ2-5; possible D gene TRBD1, 5 bases. The CDR3 is 15 amino acids. Trimming cost V 0 bases and J 4 bases, with 11 bases left between them. Germline CDR1 reads KGHDR; CDR2 reads SFDVKD. CDR3 coding DNA: TGTGCCACCAGTGATTTGAAGGGGCCGGCAGAGACCCAGTACTTC. Protein product: CATSDLKGPAETQYF.

This clonotype was observed a handful of times. The rearrangement uses TRBV4-1 and TRBJ2-7; 7 nucleotides align to TRBD2. The CDR3 is 16 residues long. The germline CDR1 and CDR2 sequences are MGHRA and YSYEKL. V shed 2 bases and J 2 bases; nucleotides not matched to a gene: 9. The CDR3 region has the DNA TGCGCCAGCAGCCAACCTCGAGCGGGGCAACCCTACGAGCAGTACTTC. Amino acid sequence: CASSQPRAGQPYEQYF.

This clonotype was seen more than once but under ten times. The rearrangement joins TRBV28 to TRBJ2-7, with 7 bases aligning to TRBD2. The ends lost 5 bases at V and 6 bases at J; junction bases unmatched: 13. Germline CDR1 and CDR2: MDHEN and SYDVKM. CDR3 length: 15 residues. The CDR3 spells CASSGGDKQGGEQYF. The CDR3 region has the DNA TGTGCCAGCAGTGGGGGGGATAAGCAGGGAGGCGAGCAGTACTTC.